This is a list of T cell receptor beta chains from one sample in a study of CD8+CD57+ T cells in acquired aplastic anemia. TCRdb reprocessed the reads with MiXCR, giving one entry per CDR3 protein. The table has around 500,000 distinct CDR3 sequences, around 30% seen once. Sequences were obtained from sorted CD4+, CD8+, or CD8+CD57+ T cells (not recorded which) from PBMCs. These receptors were collected from a human donor with aplastic anemia. The CDR3 runs from the conserved cysteine through the conserved F or W. D genes are given only for firm matches. Clone size is not always given. Where it is, it says once, few, many or a class for expanded clones.

j_call d_call cdr3_length clone_size v_call cdr3_nt cdr3_aa
TRBJ2-3 NA 14 few TRBV11-3 TGTGCCAGCAGCGTCGGAATTATCACAGATACGCAGTATTTT CASSVGIITDTQYF
TRBJ1-2 TRBD1 16 many TRBV2 TGTGCCAGCAGCGAAAGACCCTCCGGGACAGGGAATGGCTACACCTTC CASSERPSGTGNGYTF
TRBJ1-2 NA 13 NA TRBV10-3 TGTGCCATCAGTGAGTCGTTGGGACATGGCTACACCTTC CAISESLGHGYTF
TRBJ2-3 NA 14 many TRBV20-1 TGCAGTGCTAGAGGGAGGCAGGATCGGGATACGCAGTATTTT CSARGRQDRDTQYF
TRBJ1-6 NA 13 many TRBV20-1 TGCAGTGCTAGAGCCGAACCGGTTGTTACCCTCCACTTT CSARAEPVVTLHF
TRBJ1-1 NA 16 NA TRBV11-2 TGTGCCAGCAGCTTAGACTGGGCCGCGGGGAACACTGAAGCTTTCTTT CASSLDWAAGNTEAFF
TRBJ2-3 NA 14 many TRBV29-1 TGCAGCGTTGACGGCAAATCAGGCACAGATACGCAGTATTTT CSVDGKSGTDTQYF
TRBJ1-5 NA 15 NA TRBV10-3 TGTGCCATCAGTCAAGGGGCCCATGAAAATCAGCCCCAGCATTTT CAISQGAHENQPQHF
TRBJ2-7 NA 14 many TRBV29-1 TGCAGCGCGAAATCTTTAGCGCCTACCTACGAGCAGTACTTC CSAKSLAPTYEQYF
TRBJ2-1 NA 16 NA TRBV7-9 TGTGCCAGCAGCCCCGACCGGGGTAGTTCCTACAATGAGCAGTTCTTC CASSPDRGSSYNEQFF
TRBJ1-2 NA 12 many TRBV2 TGTGCCAGCAGTGTAGTAAACTATGGCTACACCTTC CASSVVNYGYTF
TRBJ1-3 NA 12 many TRBV9 TGTGCCAGCAGCGACCAGGGAAACACCATATATTTT CASSDQGNTIYF
TRBJ2-5 TRBD1 14 many TRBV29-1 TGCAGCGTTGTAATGCAGGGACAGCAAGAGACCCAGTACTTC CSVVMQGQQETQYF
TRBJ2-7 TRBD2 17 NA TRBV6-5 TGTGCCAGCAGTTACTCGGAGGTAGCGGGAGGGGTTTACGAGCAGTACTTC CASSYSEVAGGVYEQYF
TRBJ1-2 NA 15 few TRBV5-1 TGCGCCAGCAGCTTCGCTGAAAACCAAGCGGGAGGCTACACCTTC CASSFAENQAGGYTF
TRBJ2-2 TRBD2 17 NA TRBV4-2 TGTGCCAGCAGCCTTACCCGACTAGCGGGAGACACCGGGGAGCTGTTTTTT CASSLTRLAGDTGELFF
TRBJ2-2 NA 14 many TRBV19 TGTGCCAGTAGTATACCAGGGCGGACCGGGGAGCTGTTTTTT CASSIPGRTGELFF
TRBJ1-1 TRBD1 13 many TRBV20-1 TGCAGTGCACCGGACAGGGCGGACACTGAAGCTTTCTTT CSAPDRADTEAFF
TRBJ1-3 NA 18 NA TRBV11-1 TGTGCCAGCAGCGGTAAGGGACACCTACAACACTCTGGAAACACCATATATTTT CASSGKGHLQHSGNTIYF
TRBJ2-7 TRBD2 15 few TRBV19 TGTGCCAGTAAACCCGCGGGGACTAGCGACCGCGAGCAGTACTTC CASKPAGTSDREQYF